This is a list of T cell receptor beta chains from one sample in a study of T-cell reconstitution after alpha-beta-depleted transplantation in children. TCRdb redid the calling of the PCR reads with MiXCR, one entry per CDR3 protein. The sample carries some 200,000 distinct CDR3 sequences, roughly 6.5% recorded once. The starting material was PBMCs, obtained before TCRalphabeta/CD19-depleted stem cell transplant. The receptors here all came from a girl under three years old with combined immunodeficiency, due to receive a stem cell transplant. Both conserved end residues are part of each CDR3. Size tells how often a clone was seen (once, few, many) or the class of an expanded clone, and some rows leave it out.

v_call,j_call,clone_size,cdr3_aa
TRBV15,TRBJ1-5,few,CATSSQRWTGRSYSNQPQHF
TRBV6-1,TRBJ2-3,many,CASSQISGGWADTQYF
TRBV20-1,TRBJ2-1,many,CSARQGQEQFF
TRBV10-3,TRBJ2-7,many,CAISSGQGAEQYF
TRBV21-1,TRBJ1-2,many,CASSKEVGYTF
TRBV15,TRBJ2-1,few,CATSISPGDNEQFF
TRBV18,TRBJ2-5,many,CASSSDEETQYF
TRBV29-1,TRBJ2-7,many,CSGGLAGGSYEQYF
TRBV13,TRBJ2-7,many,CASSLWQGSEQYF
TRBV20-1,TRBJ2-3,many,CSARVPSTDTQYF
TRBV19,TRBJ2-1,many,CASSLHGGTNEQFF
TRBV28,TRBJ2-7,many,CASSPYRGDPYEQYF
TRBV20-1,TRBJ1-5,many,CSASPGQLQPQHF
TRBV4-1,TRBJ2-5,many,CASSLLRLAGGETQYF
TRBV12-3/TRBV12-4,TRBJ1-5,few,CASSQQYSNQPQHF
TRBV20-1,TRBJ2-1,many,CSARGLAGGEQFF
TRBV28,TRBJ2-5,many,CASSFGEETQYF
TRBV11-1,TRBJ2-1,many,CASSGTSSYNEQFF
TRBV28,TRBJ2-7,many,CASSLIRDRHYEQYF
TRBV12-3/TRBV12-4,TRBJ2-5,many,CASSLSVRETQYF
TRBV2,TRBJ2-7,few,CASKLAGDEQYF
TRBV12-3/TRBV12-4,TRBJ2-3,many,CASSPAGINTDTQYF
TRBV7-2,TRBJ1-2,NA,CASSLGNRVDYTF
TRBV19,TRBJ2-6,few,CASSIKGTGANVLTF
TRBV12-3/TRBV12-4,TRBJ2-1,many,CASSLGFSYNEQFF
TRBV20-1,TRBJ2-3,many,CSARGDRRDTQYF
TRBV4-3,TRBJ2-7,NA,CASSPSQGGREQYF
TRBV13,TRBJ2-1,few,CASSPPRQGDEQFF
TRBV7-9,TRBJ2-5,NA,CASSLGRQPQETQYF
TRBV6-2/TRBV6-3,TRBJ2-7,many,CASSYSGTGSYEQYF
TRBV20-1,TRBJ2-3,many,CSARGDGVDTDTQYF